This T cell receptor beta chain was retrieved from a study of identical twins. The table lists this clonotype with a few counts. Template switching added a universal primer site, and cDNA bore unique molecular identifiers. TCRdb re-called the 5' RACE reads through MiXCR, storing one row per CDR3 protein. Of fewer than 550,000 distinct CDR3 sequences in the sample, roughly an eighth were seen once. With V trimmed by 5 bases and J by 7 bases, 5 bases remained unmatched. There are 14 residues in the CDR3. Germline assignment: CDR1 SEHNR and CDR2 FQNEAQ (reference sequence). These same records also appear under a second study, on yellow fever vaccine responses in identical twins.

This TCR was sampled from a woman aged 18-29 years in good health. The sample was CD4+ T cells sorted from blood. V and J are TRBV7-9 and TRBJ2-7; 13 bases map to TRBD2. This CDR3 reads CASSKLAGGLEQYF. CDR3 nucleotides: TGTGCCAGCAGCAAACTAGCGGGAGGGCTGGAGCAGTACTTC.